These 10 T cell receptor beta chains originate from one sample sequenced in a study of T cells in Graves' hyperthyroidism and ophthalmopathy. RNA transcripts gave rise to amplified TCR beta CDR3 regions. Using the HTBI primer set, a first-round RT-PCR was run on the TCR CDR3. Using its own MiXCR run on the multiplex PCR reads, TCRdb lists one record per CDR3 protein. This table has 600,000 or so distinct CDR3 sequences, 11% to 15% appearing once. Sequencing was performed on blood. The receptors here all came from a woman under 30 with Graves' ophthalmopathy.

V usage is TRBV19 and J usage is TRBJ2-7; the D gene could be TRBD1 or TRBD2 (5 bases each). The V gene's germline CDR1 is LNHDA and CDR2 SQIVND (reference sequence). With 3 bases removed from V and 0 bases from J, the gap between germline ends came to 9 bases. The CDR3 totals 14 residues. The CDR3 region has the DNA TGTGCCAGTAGTATCGGGGCAGACTCCTACGAGCAGTACTTC. Protein product: CASSIGADSYEQYF. The full variable domain, with the rest looked up from reference TRBV19 and TRBJ2-7, is DGGITQSPKYLFRKEGQNVTLSCEQNLNHDAMYWYRQDPGQGLRLIYYSQIVNDFQKGDIAEGYSVSREKKESFPLTVTSAQKNPTAFYLCASSIGADSYEQYFGPGTRLTVT.

The chain combines TRBV3-2 with TRBJ1-5; TRBD1, the table's D call, was not compared with the DNA. TRBV3-2 is deemed a pseudogene. The CDR3 loop spans 18 amino acids. The CDR3 loop reads CASSQDGTGGMSNQPQHF. For the CDR3, the DNA is TGTGCCAGCAGCCAAGACGGGACAGGGGGCATGAGCAATCAGCCCCAGCATTTT.

Ten or more counts support this clonotype. CDR3 DNA sequence: TGTGCCAGCAGCTTATCCGGTTTTGATACGCAGTATTTT. Residues: CASSLSGFDTQYF. The chain has TRBV11-3 and TRBJ2-3; D gene unclear. The germline V gene encodes CDR1 SGHNT and CDR2 YENEEA. V gave up 2 bases and J gave up 6 bases, with 9 bases separating them. This CDR3 contains 13 residues.

The V gene is TRBV9, the J gene TRBJ2-2, with D unresolved. CDR1 and CDR2 from the germline V gene are SGDLS and YYNGEE. The CDR3 totals 14 residues. The V end was cut by 0 bases, the J end by 7 bases, with 10 bases between. The CDR3 reads CASSVEADVGELFF. The CDR3 DNA reads TGTGCCAGCAGCGTAGAGGCCGACGTCGGGGAGCTGTTTTTT.

This sequence joins TRBV13 and TRBJ1-6, with TRBD1 as a possible D gene (6 bases). This CDR3 spans 17 amino acids. Trimming pared 5 bases from V and 0 bases from J, leaving 14 bases between. Germline loops: CDR1 PRHDT, CDR2 FYEKMQ (reference sequence). CDR3 sequence (DNA): TGTGCCAGCAGCCCAGACAGGTCTAGCTCCTATAATTCACCCCTCCACTTT. Its translation: CASSPDRSSSYNSPLHF.

This clonotype was recorded at least ten times. The rearrangement joins TRBV6-1 to TRBJ1-1; the D gene is possibly TRBD1 (5 bases). The CDR3 length is 13 residues. Germline V gene lookup returns CDR1 MNHNS and CDR2 SASEGT. V lost 1 base to trimming and J lost 10 bases, with 13 bases between them. DNA for the CDR3: TGTGCCAGCAGTGAAGGGGGCAGGCGAGGAGCTTTCTTT. The encoded protein is CASSEGGRRGAFF.

With respect to this clonotype: A much larger clone differs from this one at a single base, so this may be a read error. This sequence joins TRBV12-3 or TRBV12-4 and TRBJ2-2, with D tentatively TRBD1 (5 bases). The CDR3 has 13 residues. V gave up 7 bases and J gave up 6 bases, with 12 bases separating them. This CDR3 is CASNFQGAGELFF. For the CDR3, the DNA is TGTGCCAGCAATTTCCAAGGGGCCGGGGAGCTGTTTTTT.

This clonotype appeared many times. The chain carries TRBV7-9 and TRBJ1-4; the match to TRBD1 covers 7 bases. Germline V lookup: CDR1 SEHNR, CDR2 FQNEAQ (reference sequence). The CDR3 extends over 17 amino acids. V shed 4 bases, J shed 0 bases, and the junction held 8 bases outside the gene matches. CDR3 amino acids: CASSSGDSYSTNEKLFF. CDR3 nucleotide sequence: TGTGCCAGCAGCTCAGGGGACAGCTATTCAACTAATGAAAAACTGTTTTTT.

In this sample, this clonotype turned up many times. CDR3 DNA: TGCAGTGCTAGAGGGGGCGCAAGGAATAACTATGGCTACACCTTC. Its protein product is CSARGGARNNYGYTF. The rearrangement links TRBV20-1 to TRBJ1-2; possibly TRBD1 for D (5 bases). The germline V gene has CDR1 DFQATT and CDR2 SNEGSKA (reference sequence). Trimming cost V 1 base and J 1 base, with 13 bases left between them. This CDR3 has 15 amino acids.

This clonotype was detected a few times. The chain has TRBV20-1 and TRBJ2-5; no clear D. Per germline, CDR1 DFQATT and CDR2 SNEGSKA (reference sequence). The CDR3 loop spans 11 amino acids. V gave up 3 bases and J gave up 13 bases, with 15 bases separating them. Written as DNA, the CDR3 is TGCAGTGCTAGTCGATCGCAGACCGGGTACTTC. Protein sequence: CSASRSQTGYF.